This TCR beta chain stems from a study of PD-L1 blockade in urothelial cancer. Study summary: Starting in the mid-2010s, patients were given atezolizumab (1,200 mg intravenously every 3 weeks). Patients had undergone 0 to 3 prior chemotherapy regimens. At 6 weeks and at 3 weeks (second dose) after treatment start, blood was analyzed. Reported median T cell count for blood samples was over 110,000.

The repertoire was sequenced with immunoSEQ multiplex PCR; TCRdb's copy has only in-frame clones and lacks some. The repertoire holds tens of thousands of clones, with 85% to 95% as singletons. The CDR3 sequence is 14 residues long. Germline V gives CDR1 LNHDA, CDR2 SQIVND (reference sequence). V lost 8 bases and J lost 8; bases outside the gene matches: 10. The rearrangement joins TRBV19 to TRBJ2-2; 8 bases align to TRBD2. The sample was PBMCs, taken around atezolizumab (anti-PD-L1) treatment. The sequence came from a man aged 60-69 years with urothelial cancer. CDR3 DNA: TGTGCCAGTGAGGCGGGGGGCCCGGGGGGGGAGCTGTTTTTT. Protein product: CASEAGGPGGELFF.